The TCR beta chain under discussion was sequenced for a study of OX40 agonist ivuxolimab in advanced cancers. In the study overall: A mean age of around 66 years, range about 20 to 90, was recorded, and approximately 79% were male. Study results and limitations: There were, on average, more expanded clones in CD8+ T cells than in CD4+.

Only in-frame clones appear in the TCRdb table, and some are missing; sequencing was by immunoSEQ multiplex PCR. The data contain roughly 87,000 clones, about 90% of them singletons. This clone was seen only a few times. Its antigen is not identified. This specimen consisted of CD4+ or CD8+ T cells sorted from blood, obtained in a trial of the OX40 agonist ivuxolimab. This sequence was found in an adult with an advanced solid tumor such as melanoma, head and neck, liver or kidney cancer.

This CDR3 reads CASSQAGIGELFF. In DNA, the CDR3 is TGCGCCAGCAGCCAAGCCGGCATCGGGGAGCTGTTTTTT. V gene TRBV4-1 combines with J gene TRBJ2-2; D remains ambiguous. This CDR3 region has 13 residues. Germline V gives CDR1 MGHRA, CDR2 YSYEKL. V gave up 1 base and J gave up 7 bases, with 7 bases separating them.